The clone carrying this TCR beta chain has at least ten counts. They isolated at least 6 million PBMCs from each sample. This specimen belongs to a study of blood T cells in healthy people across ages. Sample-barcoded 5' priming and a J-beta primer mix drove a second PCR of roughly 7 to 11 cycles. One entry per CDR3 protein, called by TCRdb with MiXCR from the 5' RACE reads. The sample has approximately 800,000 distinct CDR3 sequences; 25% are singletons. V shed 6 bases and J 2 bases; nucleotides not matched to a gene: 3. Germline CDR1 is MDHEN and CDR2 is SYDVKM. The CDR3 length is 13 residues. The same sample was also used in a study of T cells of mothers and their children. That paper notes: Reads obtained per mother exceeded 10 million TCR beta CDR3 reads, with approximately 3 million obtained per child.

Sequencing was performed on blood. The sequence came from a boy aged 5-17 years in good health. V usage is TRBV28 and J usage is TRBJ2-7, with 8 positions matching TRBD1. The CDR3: CASRSTGAYEQYF. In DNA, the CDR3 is TGTGCCAGCAGATCGACAGGGGCCTACGAGCAGTACTTC.